This T cell receptor (beta chain) was found in a study of cytomegalovirus exposure and HLA in healthy donors. In the study overall: Researchers previously reported finding more than 100 million unique TCR beta sequences from 150 million to 200 million T cells. Findings of the study overall: The authors later found most CMV-associated TCR beta chains appeared HLA-restricted. Highly shared variants forming one cluster were likely a sequencing artifact.

Primers for the PCR totalled 60 Vbeta and 13 Jbeta. Produced via immunoSEQ multiplex PCR; TCRdb's table is partial and in-frame only. There are 100,000 to 120,000 clones in the sample; approximately 67% occur only once, and roughly 8% lies in the top ten. Of note for this clone: Its antigen remains unidentified.

Trimming took 3 bases from V and 0 from J, leaving 6 bases between them. There are 14 residues in the CDR3. Germline CDR1 reads LNHDA; CDR2 reads SQIVND (reference sequence). The chain combines TRBV19 with TRBJ2-1, with D perhaps TRBD2 (6 bases). The sequence was collected from a man between 18 and 35 years old in good health and CMV-seropositive. Sequenced input: PBMCs. CDR3 protein: CASSIGSSYNEQFF. The CDR3 nucleotides read TGTGCCAGTAGTATCGGGAGCTCCTACAATGAGCAGTTCTTC.